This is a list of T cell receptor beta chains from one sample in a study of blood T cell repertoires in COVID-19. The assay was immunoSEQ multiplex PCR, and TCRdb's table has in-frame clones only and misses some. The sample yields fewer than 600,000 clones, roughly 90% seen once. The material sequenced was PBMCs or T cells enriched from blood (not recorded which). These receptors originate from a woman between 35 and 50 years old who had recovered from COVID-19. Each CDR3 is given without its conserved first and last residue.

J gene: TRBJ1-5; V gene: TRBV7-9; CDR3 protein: ASSLGGGQPQH
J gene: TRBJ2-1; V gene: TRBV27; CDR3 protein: ASSTPSGVSYNEQF
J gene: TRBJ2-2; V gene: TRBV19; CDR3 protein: ASSGTGFTGELF
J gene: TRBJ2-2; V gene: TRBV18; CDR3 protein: ASSPQDRVNTGELF
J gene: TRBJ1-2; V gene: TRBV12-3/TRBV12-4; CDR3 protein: ASSLTAFGYT
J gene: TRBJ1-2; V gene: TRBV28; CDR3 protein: ASSLATAYGYT
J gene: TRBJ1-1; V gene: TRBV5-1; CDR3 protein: ASSLAGTGSEEAF
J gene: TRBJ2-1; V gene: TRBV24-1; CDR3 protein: ATSDTGVNEQF
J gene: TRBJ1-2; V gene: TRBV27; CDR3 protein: ASSQGQGRYGYT
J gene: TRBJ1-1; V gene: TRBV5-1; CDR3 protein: ASSPVGGRATEAF
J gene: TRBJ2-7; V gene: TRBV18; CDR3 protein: ASSPGLAPYEQY
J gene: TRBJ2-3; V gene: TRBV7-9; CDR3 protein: ASSSRLAGGGDTQY
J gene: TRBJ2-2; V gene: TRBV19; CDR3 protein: ASSIRTGLGVLF
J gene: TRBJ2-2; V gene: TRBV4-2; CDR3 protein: ASSQELRATGQGRDGELF
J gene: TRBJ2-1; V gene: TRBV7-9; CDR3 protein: ASSSGKTSGSVNEQF
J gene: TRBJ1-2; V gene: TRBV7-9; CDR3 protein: ASNVRGLLDYGYT
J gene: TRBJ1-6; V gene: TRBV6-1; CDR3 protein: ASSEWQKDSPLH
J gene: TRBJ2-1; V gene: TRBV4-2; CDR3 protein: ASSQDGSSYNEQF
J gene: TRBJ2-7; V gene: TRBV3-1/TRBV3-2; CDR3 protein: ASSQDRLITGEQY
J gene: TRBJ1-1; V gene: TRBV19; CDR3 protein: ASQGQGYTEAF
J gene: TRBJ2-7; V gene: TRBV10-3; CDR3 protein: AIIGTGYHEQY
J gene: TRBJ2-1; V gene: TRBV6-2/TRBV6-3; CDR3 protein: ASSYNLASDNYNEQF
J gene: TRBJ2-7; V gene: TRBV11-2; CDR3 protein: ASSSRWTGEIEQY
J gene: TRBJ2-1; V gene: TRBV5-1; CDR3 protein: ASSLISPVDEQF
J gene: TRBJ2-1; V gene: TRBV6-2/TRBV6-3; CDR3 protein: ASSYLGTSRRNEQF
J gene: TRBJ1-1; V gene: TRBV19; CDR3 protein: ASSIFMNTEAF
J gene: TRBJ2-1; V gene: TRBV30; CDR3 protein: AWSKIADYNEQF
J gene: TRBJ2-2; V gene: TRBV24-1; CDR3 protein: ATSDFGAANTGELF
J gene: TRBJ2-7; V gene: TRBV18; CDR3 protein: ASSRTTGTYEQY
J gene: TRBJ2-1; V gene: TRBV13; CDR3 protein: ASSLPSASHNEQF
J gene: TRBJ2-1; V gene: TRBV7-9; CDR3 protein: ASSLDYPGEQF
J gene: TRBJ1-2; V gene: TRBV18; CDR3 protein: ASSSTGDYGYT
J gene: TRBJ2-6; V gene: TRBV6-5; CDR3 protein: ASSYQSTGANVLT
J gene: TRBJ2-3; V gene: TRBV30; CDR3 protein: AWRPRTGTDTQY
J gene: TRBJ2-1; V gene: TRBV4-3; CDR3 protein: ASSLSGVYNEQF
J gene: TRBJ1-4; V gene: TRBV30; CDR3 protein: AWSVQGLVEKLF
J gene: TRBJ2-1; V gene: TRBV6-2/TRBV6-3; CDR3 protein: ASSWTSGYSYNEQF
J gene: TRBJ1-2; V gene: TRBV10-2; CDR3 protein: ASSLIPPGFQDHGYT
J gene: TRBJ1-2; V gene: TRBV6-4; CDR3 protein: ASSDASRGQGYT
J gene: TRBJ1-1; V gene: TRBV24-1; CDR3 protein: ATSDLRSYSLTGRTEAF
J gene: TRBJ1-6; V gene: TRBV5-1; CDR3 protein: ASSLTGGADNSPLH
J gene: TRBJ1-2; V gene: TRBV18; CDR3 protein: ASSPPGGNYGYT
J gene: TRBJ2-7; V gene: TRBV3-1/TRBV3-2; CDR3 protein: ASSHGLPGDEQY
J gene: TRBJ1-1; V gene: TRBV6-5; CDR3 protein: ASKAGQGASTEAF
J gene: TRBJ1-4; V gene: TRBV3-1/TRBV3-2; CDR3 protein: ASSQLTGGEKLF
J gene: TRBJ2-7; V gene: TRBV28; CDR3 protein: ATKAGLAGLGNYEQY